The 21 T cell receptor beta chains below come from one sample, sequenced in a study of cytomegalovirus exposure and HLA in healthy donors. Amplification used 60 Vbeta primers and 13 Jbeta primers. Assay used: immunoSEQ multiplex PCR; TCRdb lists only in-frame clones, some missing. The data show some 200,000 clones, with 76% seen just once and around 0.63% held by the top ten. The sequenced material came from PBMCs. All receptors come from a man aged 18 to 29 in good health and CMV-seronegative.

The genes are TRBV5-1 and TRBJ2-5; TRBD1 matches at 7 bases. V lost 4 bases to trimming and J lost 2 bases; unmatched junction nucleotides: 5. This CDR3 comprises 14 residues. Looked up from germline, CDR1 is SGHRS and CDR2 is YFSETQ. CDR3 protein: CASSQTTGQETQYF. The CDR3 nucleotides are TGCGCCAGCAGCCAAACGACAGGGCAAGAGACCCAGTACTTC.

This sequence joins TRBV27 and TRBJ2-5; the D is unclear. CDR3 length equals 15 residues. The germline V gene has CDR1 MNHEY and CDR2 SMNVEV (reference sequence). V lost 5 bases and J 4 bases, leaving 17 bases between the germline ends. CDR3 sequence reads: CASSPRFSERETQYF. DNA for the CDR3: TGTGCCAGCAGTCCCCGATTCTCCGAGCGAGAGACCCAGTACTTC.

The genes are TRBV9 and TRBJ2-6, with D hard to call. CDR1 and CDR2 (germline): SGDLS, YYNGEE. Trimming shortened V by 0 bases and J by 0 bases, and 4 bases separated the two germline ends. This CDR3 has 15 amino acids. CDR3 DNA sequence: TGTGCCAGCAGCGTAGAGCCCTCTGGGGCCAACGTCCTGACTTTC. Translated, it gives CASSVEPSGANVLTF.

This chain links TRBV6-5 with TRBJ1-1; TRBD1 matches at 7 bases. Germline CDR1 MNHEY, CDR2 SVGAGI. Trimming removed 0 bases from V and 1 base from J; junction bases left unmatched: 5. The CDR3 totals 16 residues. The CDR3 DNA follows: TGTGCCAGCAGTTACTCGACAGGGTTTCCGAACACTGAAGCTTTCTTT. It is translated as CASSYSTGFPNTEAFF.

This clone occurred a few times. This chain uses TRBV6-4 with TRBJ2-1; 7 bases align to TRBD2. Germline lookup yields CDR1 MRHNA and CDR2 SNTAGT. Trimming removed 4 bases from V and 7 bases from J; junction bases left unmatched: 7. The CDR3 length is 14 residues. CDR3 nucleotides: TGTGCCAGCAGTGCGAGCGGGATATGGAATGAGCAGTTCTTC. Protein sequence: CASSASGIWNEQFF.

The rearrangement uses TRBV11-3 and TRBJ2-7, with 8 positions matching TRBD2. The germline V gene has CDR1 SGHNT and CDR2 YENEEA. V shed 5 bases and J 0 bases; nucleotides not matched to a gene: 6. This CDR3 contains 15 residues. CDR3 protein: CASSLSGSPSYEQYF. The CDR3, as DNA: TGTGCCAGCAGCCTCAGCGGGAGCCCCTCCTACGAGCAGTACTTC.

The chain has TRBV10-2 and TRBJ2-5; a weak D match, TRBD1 (5 bases). Trimming left V 7 bases short and J 1 base short, with 13 bases between. There are 14 residues in the CDR3. Germline V gives CDR1 WSHSY, CDR2 SAAADI. In nucleotides, the CDR3 is TGCGCCAGCAAAAAAACAGACAGCCAAGAGACCCAGTACTTC. This translates into CASKKTDSQETQYF.

The rearrangement joins TRBV30 to TRBJ1-3; D may be TRBD1 (6 bases). The CDR3 sequence is 15 residues long. Germline CDR1 is GTSNPN and CDR2 is SVGIG (reference sequence). V gave up 2 bases and J gave up 3 bases, with 14 bases separating them. Here the CDR3 reads CAWSTLAGVGNTIYF. CDR3 bases: TGTGCCTGGAGTACTTTGGCAGGGGTTGGAAACACCATATATTTT.

The chain is built from TRBV6-1 and TRBJ2-7; 9 nucleotides line up with TRBD2. This CDR3 comprises 14 residues. V shed 2 bases, J shed 1 base, and the junction held 0 bases outside the gene matches. Germline assignment: CDR1 MNHNS and CDR2 SASEGT. The CDR3 sequence: CASSELAGSYEQYF. As DNA, the CDR3 is TGTGCCAGCAGTGAACTAGCGGGATCCTACGAGCAGTACTTC.

The J gene is TRBJ2-7, the V gene TRBV6-1, with D possibly being TRBD2 (6 bases). In germline, CDR1 is MNHNS, CDR2 SASEGT. The CDR3 runs 19 residues. Trimming cost V 1 base and J 3 bases, with 25 bases left between them. Here the CDR3 DNA reads TGTGCCAGCAGTGAAGTTTTTTATGAAAGACCCGGGAGCCACTACGAGCAGTACTTC. It translates to CASSEVFYERPGSHYEQYF.

The V and J genes are TRBV5-1 and TRBJ1-3; unclear D gene. V lost 2 bases to trimming and J lost 1 base, with 7 bases between them. The germline gives CDR1 SGHRS, CDR2 YFSETQ. CDR3 length: 14 amino acids. CDR3 DNA sequence: TGCGCCAGCAGCTTTAGCCTTTCTGGAAACACCATATATTTT. Encoded protein: CASSFSLSGNTIYF.

Turning to this clone: The sample has other DNA sequences that encode this CDR3 too. The chain links TRBV6-5 to TRBJ2-7; 7 nucleotides agree with TRBD2. The germline gives CDR1 MNHEY, CDR2 SVGAGI. This CDR3 spans 14 amino acids. V trimming: 6 bases; J trimming: 6 bases; junction bases outside the gene matches: 11. CDR3: CASRRLAGVSEQYF. The CDR3 DNA sequence: TGTGCCAGCAGACGACTGGCGGGAGTCTCCGAGCAGTACTTC.

The chain employs TRBV4-1 and TRBJ2-7, with 7 bases fitting TRBD1. Germline lookup yields CDR1 MGHRA and CDR2 YSYEKL. There are 16 residues in the CDR3. With V trimmed by 0 bases and J by 1 base, 6 bases remained unmatched. The CDR3 nucleotides read TGCGCCAGCAGCCAAGACCGGCAGGGGGTTTCCTACGAGCAGTACTTC. Amino acid sequence: CASSQDRQGVSYEQYF.

This clone was observed once. The chain uses TRBV9 and TRBJ2-5, with 9 bases matching TRBD2. CDR3 length: 16 residues. The V gene end was trimmed by 2 bases and the J gene end by 1 base; junction bases not matched to a gene: 6. From germline, CDR1 is SGDLS and CDR2 YYNGEE. CDR3 sequence reads: CASSVLAGSLQETQYF. CDR3 coding DNA: TGTGCCAGCAGCGTCCTAGCGGGGTCACTCCAAGAGACCCAGTACTTC.

On this clone: The same CDR3 also results from other DNA sequences found in this sample. The rearrangement uses TRBV5-4 and TRBJ2-1, with 7 bases matching TRBD2. V lost 4 bases to trimming and J lost 0 bases; unmatched junction nucleotides: 4. Germline lookup yields CDR1 SGHNT and CDR2 YYREEE (reference sequence). This CDR3 is built from 15 residues. The CDR3 sequence: CASSLSSGSYNEQFF. The CDR3 DNA follows: TGTGCCAGCAGCCTGTCTAGCGGCTCCTACAATGAGCAGTTCTTC.

With regard to this clone: Other DNA sequences in this specimen translate into the identical CDR3. The chain links TRBV20-1 to TRBJ2-1; no reliable D call. The CDR3 runs 11 residues. Looked up from germline, CDR1 is DFQATT and CDR2 is SNEGSKA (reference sequence). Trimming cost V 5 bases and J 4 bases, with 6 bases left between them. The CDR3 loop is CSAPRYNEQFF. CDR3 nucleotide sequence: TGCAGTGCTCCGCGGTACAATGAGCAGTTCTTC.

This clone appeared a few times. The rearrangement links TRBV5-1 to TRBJ2-7; 7 bases match TRBD2. Germline CDR1 and CDR2: SGHRS and YFSETQ. The CDR3 totals 14 residues. J gave up 2 bases and V 3 bases, and 5 bases lay outside the gene matches. The CDR3 nucleotides read TGCGCCAGCAGCTCTTCTAGCGGTCCCTACGAGCAGTACTTC. Protein product: CASSSSSGPYEQYF.

The table lists this clone with a few counts. V is TRBV30 and J is TRBJ2-7; D uncertain. With 2 bases removed from V and 9 bases from J, the gap between germline ends came to 14 bases. Germline loops: CDR1 GTSNPN, CDR2 SVGIG (reference sequence). This CDR3 comprises 12 residues. The chain's CDR3 is CAWSYSLFGQYF. DNA of the CDR3: TGTGCCTGGAGTTACAGTCTCTTTGGGCAGTACTTC.

The J gene is TRBJ2-7, the V gene TRBV27; 8 bases fit TRBD2. The CDR3 is made up of 18 amino acids. The trim removed 5 bases at V and 4 bases at J, leaving 19 bases unmatched. The V gene's germline CDR1 is MNHEY and CDR2 SMNVEV (reference sequence). The CDR3 DNA reads as TGTGCCAGCAGTCGGCTGGGTAGCGGGGCCCCGGGCAGTTACGAGCAGTACTTC. Amino acid sequence: CASSRLGSGAPGSYEQYF.

The chain couples TRBV4-1 to TRBJ2-4, with TRBD2 matching 9 bases. Per the germline V gene, CDR1 is MGHRA and CDR2 is YSYEKL. The V segment lost 3 bases and the J segment 8 bases; nucleotides outside the gene matches: 11. This CDR3 has 16 residues. The CDR3 reads CASSHPTSGVHDIQYF. Here the CDR3 DNA reads TGCGCCAGCAGCCACCCGACTAGCGGAGTTCACGACATTCAGTACTTC.

There are a few counts of this clone. The chain joins TRBV18 to TRBJ2-7; D call uncertain. CDR1 KGHSH and CDR2 LQKENI come from the germline V gene. Between the trimmed V and J ends, which lost 3 bases and 1 base, there was a span of 13 bases. The CDR3 consists of 15 residues. The CDR3 nucleotides are TGTGCCAGCTCACCGGTGGTGGCAGGTTCCTACGAGCAGTACTTC. Residues: CASSPVVAGSYEQYF. The variable domain in full, with the rest retrieved from reference TRBV18 and TRBJ2-7, is NAGVMQNPRHLVRRRGQEARLRCSPMKGHSHVYWYRQLPEEGLKFMVYLQKENIIDESGMPKERFSAEFPKEGPSILRIQQVVRGDSAAYFCASSPVVAGSYEQYFGPGTRLTVT.